This TCR beta chain was sequenced during a study of human T cells and chemical hapten exposure. This CDR3 comprises 15 residues. With 5 bases clipped from V and 3 bases from J, the junction kept 4 bases outside the gene matches. The germline V gene has CDR1 MGHDK and CDR2 SYGVNS. This clonotype was detected many times. What it binds is unknown. Documented time point: patch test 1, 2 weeks after DPC sensitization. The treatment was: therapeutic diphenylcyclopropenone sensitization with weekly scalp DPC. Notes on the study in general: Significantly greater numbers of large CDR3 similarity clusters came from expanded TCRs than from controls.

TCRdb reprocessed the RACE reads via MiXCR and lists one record per CDR3 protein. Of approximately 60,000 distinct CDR3 sequences listed, 9.3% are singletons. The material sequenced was whole blood, taken in connection with sensitization to the hapten diphenylcyclopropenone (DPC). The sequence was collected from a woman in her thirties or forties with alopecia areata. Some clones in this sample may be carry-over from other donors' samples. The gene calls are TRBV25-1 and TRBJ2-2; 9 bases align to TRBD1. The CDR3 DNA follows: TGTGCCAGCAGTACAGGGGGCGAGGACACCGGGGAGCTGTTTTTT. Translation: CASSTGGEDTGELFF.